The 26 T cell receptor beta chains presented below share a single source sample, sequenced in a study of control samples from healthy donors and cancer patients. Measured with immunoSEQ multiplex PCR; TCRdb has only the in-frame clones, and not every one. This table has about 120,000 clones, around 89% appearing once. Sequenced sample: blood. All receptors come from a man between 35 and 55 years old in good health.

The gene calls are TRBV27 and TRBJ2-2; D perhaps matches TRBD2 (6 bases). Germline V gene data show CDR1 as MNHEY and CDR2 as SMNVEV (reference sequence). Trimming stripped 2 bases from V and 0 bases from J, with 10 bases between. The CDR3 has 16 residues. The CDR3 DNA sequence: TGTGCCAGCAGTTTACGGCGGGGTTCGAACACCGGGGAGCTGTTTTTT. Amino acids: CASSLRRGSNTGELFF.

The V call is TRBV7-8, the J call TRBJ2-3; D not certain. Germline-derived CDR1 and CDR2 are SGHVS and FQNEAQ. Trimming pared 2 bases from V and 2 bases from J, leaving 14 bases between. The CDR3 loop spans 16 amino acids. The CDR3 DNA follows: TGTGCCAGCAGCTTAAGGTGGCAGGTAGTCACAGATACGCAGTATTTT. As protein: CASSLRWQVVTDTQYF. Full variable domain (rest looked up from reference TRBV7-8 and TRBJ2-3): GAGVSQSPRYKVAKRGQDVALRCDPISGHVSLFWYQQALGQGPEFLTYFQNEAQLDKSGLPSDRFFAERPEGSVSTLKIQRTQQEDSAVYLCASSLRWQVVTDTQYFGPGTRLTVL.

The V and J genes are TRBV18 and TRBJ1-2; the D gene is possibly TRBD1 (6 bases). The V gene lost 6 bases and the J gene lost 0 bases, with 14 bases spanning the gap. The CDR3 length is 15 residues. Germline values: CDR1 KGHSH, CDR2 LQKENI. The CDR3 reads CASSPLGASNYGYTF. In nucleotides, the CDR3 is TGTGCCAGCTCCCCCTTGGGGGCATCTAACTATGGCTACACCTTC.

This clone showed up just once. The CDR3 protein is CASSLVGDSHEKLFF. The CDR3 DNA is TGTGCCAGCAGCTTAGTTGGGGACAGCCATGAAAAACTGTTTTTT. The chain links TRBV13 to TRBJ1-4, with 7 bases identical to TRBD1. Germline V gives CDR1 PRHDT, CDR2 FYEKMQ (reference sequence). Losses at the gene ends were 1 base for V and 6 bases for J; bases not matched to a gene: 5. This CDR3 has 15 residues. Supplemented by reference TRBV13 and TRBJ1-4, the full variable domain reads AAGVIQSPRHLIKEKRETATLKCYPIPRHDTVYWYQQGPGQDPQFLISFYEKMQSDKGSIPDRFSAQQFSDYHSELNMSSLELGDSALYFCASSLVGDSHEKLFFGSGTQLSVL.

The chain recombines TRBV6-1 with TRBJ1-5, with 7 bases matching TRBD1. Looked up from germline, CDR1 is MNHNS and CDR2 is SASEGT. V lost 3 bases and J lost 5; bases outside the gene matches: 4. The length of the CDR3 is 14 residues. This CDR3 reads CASSERRGHQPQHF. The CDR3 region has the DNA TGTGCCAGCAGTGAGAGGAGGGGGCATCAGCCCCAGCATTTT.

V usage is TRBV6-1 and J usage is TRBJ1-5; no clear D gene. CDR1 and CDR2 (germline): MNHNS, SASEGT. The CDR3 is 12 amino acids. The V and J ends lost 2 bases and 5 bases respectively, with 4 bases between them. DNA of the CDR3: TGTGCCAGCAGTGAACTGCATCAGCCCCAGCATTTT. Its protein is CASSELHQPQHF.

The chain employs TRBV5-1 and TRBJ2-5, with 10 bases matching TRBD2. This CDR3 is 16 amino acids long. After removal of 0 bases from V and 0 bases from J, the junction contained 2 bases not matched to a gene. Germline assignment: CDR1 SGHRS and CDR2 YFSETQ. CDR3 in amino acids: CASSLASGGDQETQYF. For the CDR3, the DNA is TGCGCCAGCAGCTTGGCTAGCGGGGGAGACCAAGAGACCCAGTACTTC. The complete variable domain, with remaining parts taken from reference TRBV5-1 and TRBJ2-5, reads KAGVTQTPRYLIKTRGQQVTLSCSPISGHRSVSWYQQTPGQGLQFLFEYFSETQRNKGNFPGRFSGRQFSNSRSEMNVSTLELGDSALYLCASSLASGGDQETQYFGPGTRLLVL.

This clone appeared many times. The rearrangement links TRBV5-4 to TRBJ1-4, with 10 bases identical to TRBD1. The V gene end was trimmed by 4 bases and the J gene end by 8 bases; junction bases not matched to a gene: 5. The CDR3 has 14 residues. Germline lookup yields CDR1 SGHNT and CDR2 YYREEE (reference sequence). CDR3: CASSRDRGGEKLFF. The CDR3 DNA sequence: TGTGCCAGCAGCAGGGACAGGGGTGGAGAAAAACTGTTTTTT.

This clone has only a few counts. The rearrangement uses TRBV5-4 and TRBJ1-1, with D perhaps TRBD1 (6 bases). The V and J ends lost 4 bases and 3 bases respectively, with 13 bases between them. Germline V gene data show CDR1 as SGHNT and CDR2 as YYREEE (reference sequence). This CDR3 has 14 residues. For the CDR3, the DNA is TGTGCCAGCAGCGTAAACAGGGTTGACACTGAAGCTTTCTTT. Amino acid sequence: CASSVNRVDTEAFF.

V is TRBV14 and J is TRBJ2-4; 8 bases align to TRBD2. This CDR3 contains 16 residues. The J segment lost 0 bases and the V segment lost 5 bases, leaving 6 bases of the junction unmatched. Looked up from germline, CDR1 is SGHDN and CDR2 is FVKESK. The CDR3 protein is CASSYTSGLAKNIQYF. CDR3 bases: TGTGCCAGCAGCTATACTAGCGGTCTAGCCAAAAACATTCAGTACTTC.

This chain links TRBV7-2 with TRBJ1-5, with 7 bases fitting TRBD1. The ends lost 1 base at V and 3 bases at J; junction bases unmatched: 6. Germline V lookup: CDR1 SGHTA, CDR2 FQGNSA. CDR3 length: 16 amino acids. Written as DNA, the CDR3 is TGTGCCAGCAGCTTAGTAGGGGGCCAAAACAATCAGCCCCAGCATTTT. As protein: CASSLVGGQNNQPQHF.

The CDR3 nucleotides are TGCGCCAGCAGCCGGCCCGGGACGGCGATTTATGGCTACACCTTC. It specifies CASSRPGTAIYGYTF. The chain recombines TRBV4-1 with TRBJ1-2; possible D gene TRBD1, 5 bases. The germline V and J ends were trimmed by 4 bases and 5 bases, with 17 bases remaining between them. CDR3 length: 15 amino acids. CDR1 and CDR2 from the germline V gene are MGHRA and YSYEKL.

This rearrangement joins TRBV5-4 to TRBJ1-3; no firm D call. Germline V gene lookup returns CDR1 SGHNT and CDR2 YYREEE (reference sequence). The germline V and J ends were trimmed by 4 bases and 0 bases, with 5 bases remaining between them. The CDR3 sequence is 13 residues long. The CDR3 DNA is TGTGCCAGCAGCAAGAGCTCTGGAAACACCATATATTTT. It translates to CASSKSSGNTIYF.

On this clone: Other DNA sequences of this sample code for an identical CDR3. The chain employs TRBV12-3 or TRBV12-4 and TRBJ1-1; no clear D. CDR3 length: 13 amino acids. V lost 3 bases, J lost 1 base, and 6 bases lay in between. The CDR3 loop is CASSLRGNTEAFF. The DNA for the CDR3 is TGTGCCAGCAGTTTGAGAGGGAACACTGAAGCTTTCTTT.

V usage is TRBV10-2 and J usage is TRBJ1-1; D is possibly TRBD1 (6 bases). Deletions cut 5 bases from V and 7 bases from J, with 14 bases between. The CDR3 extends over 13 amino acids. CDR1 is WSHSY and CDR2 is SAAADI in the germline V gene. The CDR3 spells CASSPDRLVEAFF. The CDR3 DNA reads TGCGCCAGCAGTCCTGACAGGCTAGTTGAAGCTTTCTTT.

This chain joins TRBV5-6 and TRBJ2-3; 9 bases fit TRBD2. CDR1 is SGHDT and CDR2 is YYEEEE in the germline V gene. The junction had 6 bases not matched to a gene; V was cut back by 4 bases and J by 3 bases. There are 15 residues in the CDR3. CDR3 bases: TGTGCCAGCAGCCCAGGACTAGCGCAGACAGATACGCAGTATTTT. Its translation: CASSPGLAQTDTQYF.

V gene TRBV19 combines with J gene TRBJ1-1, with D hard to call. Trimming pared 1 base from V and 5 bases from J, leaving 8 bases between. Germline CDR1 LNHDA, CDR2 SQIVND (reference sequence). CDR3 length equals 13 residues. Here the CDR3 reads CASSIGSITEAFF. The CDR3 nucleotides read TGTGCCAGTAGTATAGGGTCAATAACTGAAGCTTTCTTT.

The gene calls are TRBV18 and TRBJ1-1; D ambiguous. The CDR3 extends over 15 amino acids. The V end lost 4 bases, the J end lost 1 base, and 13 bases lay between the germline ends. CDR1 is KGHSH, CDR2 LQKENI, per germline. The CDR3 DNA reads TGTGCCAGCTCACAGGGTACGGGAGCGAACACTGAAGCTTTCTTT. Amino acid sequence: CASSQGTGANTEAFF.

CDR3 bases: TGCAGCGCCCGCGGACTTACTATGGAAGAGACCCAGTACTTC. This sequence encodes CSARGLTMEETQYF. The chain joins TRBV29-1 to TRBJ2-5, with a weak D call TRBD2 (5 bases). The V end lost 7 bases, the J end lost 3 bases, and 18 bases lay between the germline ends. From germline, CDR1 is SQVTM and CDR2 ANQGSEA. The CDR3 covers 14 residues.

This chain's CDR3 is CAWRRRGTQINYGYTF. The CDR3 DNA follows: TGTGCCTGGAGACGCAGAGGGACTCAAATTAACTATGGCTACACCTTC. V usage is TRBV30 and J usage is TRBJ1-2; tentative D call: TRBD1 (5 bases). The germline V gene encodes CDR1 GTSNPN and CDR2 SVGIG (reference sequence). The CDR3 extends over 16 amino acids. V lost 3 bases and J 1 base, leaving 18 bases between the germline ends.

This clone came up once. This sequence joins TRBV6-5 and TRBJ2-7; TRBD1 matches at 10 bases. CDR3 length: 13 amino acids. The V gene's germline CDR1 is MNHEY and CDR2 SVGAGI. The J segment lost 3 bases and the V segment lost 7 bases, leaving 3 bases of the junction unmatched. CDR3 protein: CASNRDRGYEQYF. For the CDR3, the DNA is TGTGCCAGCAATAGGGACAGGGGCTACGAGCAGTACTTC.

This chain connects TRBV25-1 to TRBJ2-1; the match to TRBD2 covers 12 bases. Germline V gene sequence: CDR1 MGHDK, CDR2 SYGVNS. The CDR3 has 17 residues. V was pared by 8 bases and J by 0 bases, with 8 bases of the junction left unmatched. CDR3 sequence (DNA): TGTGCCAGCGGACCCTGGACTAGCGGGGACTCCTACAATGAGCAGTTCTTC. Its translation: CASGPWTSGDSYNEQFF.

The J gene is TRBJ1-6, the V gene TRBV9; TRBD1 aligns across 10 bases. The CDR3 length is 18 residues. Germline CDR1 and CDR2: SGDLS and YYNGEE. V lost 4 bases to trimming and J lost 0 bases; unmatched junction nucleotides: 7. The CDR3 DNA reads as TGTGCCAGCAGCCAACATGACAGGGGGCGCTCCTATAATTCACCCCTCCACTTT. Translating gives CASSQHDRGRSYNSPLHF.

In its sample, this clone was seen once. J is TRBJ2-1 and V is TRBV9; no firm D call. Germline V gene sequence: CDR1 SGDLS, CDR2 YYNGEE. V shed 3 bases and J shed 12 bases, with 13 bases lying between them. The CDR3 has 12 residues. As DNA, the CDR3 is TGTGCCAGCAGCGCTCCGAGACCATCGCAGTTCTTC. Residues: CASSAPRPSQFF.

The chain uses TRBV9 and TRBJ2-7; D possibly corresponds to TRBD2 (6 bases). There are 15 residues in the CDR3. The V end was cut by 1 base, the J end by 0 bases, with 11 bases between. The germline CDR1 and CDR2 sequences are SGDLS and YYNGEE. The CDR3 loop reads CASSVSGDPSYEQYF. CDR3 DNA: TGTGCCAGCAGCGTATCGGGGGATCCCTCCTACGAGCAGTACTTC.

The V call is TRBV7-9, the J call TRBJ2-1; 12 bases are shared with TRBD2. Losses at the gene ends were 4 bases for V and 9 bases for J; bases not matched to a gene: 7. Germline CDR1 and CDR2: SEHNR and FQNEAQ (reference sequence). The CDR3 spans 15 residues. The CDR3 here is CASSSLAGGLSEQFF. In DNA form, the CDR3 reads TGTGCCAGCAGCTCTCTAGCGGGGGGGCTAAGTGAGCAGTTCTTC.